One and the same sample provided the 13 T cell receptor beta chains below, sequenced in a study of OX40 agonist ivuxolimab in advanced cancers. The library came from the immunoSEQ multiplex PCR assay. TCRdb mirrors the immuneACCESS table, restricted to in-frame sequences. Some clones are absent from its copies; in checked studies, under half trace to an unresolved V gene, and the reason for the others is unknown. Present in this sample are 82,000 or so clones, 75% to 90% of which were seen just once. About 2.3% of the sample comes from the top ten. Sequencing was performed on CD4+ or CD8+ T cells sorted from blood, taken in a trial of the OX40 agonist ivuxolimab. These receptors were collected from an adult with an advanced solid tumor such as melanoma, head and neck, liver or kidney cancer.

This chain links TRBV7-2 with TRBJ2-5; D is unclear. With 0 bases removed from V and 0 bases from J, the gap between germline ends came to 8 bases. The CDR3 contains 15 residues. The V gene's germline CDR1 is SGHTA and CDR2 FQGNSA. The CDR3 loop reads CASSLALGYQETQYF. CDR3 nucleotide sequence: TGTGCCAGCAGCTTAGCGCTAGGATACCAAGAGACCCAGTACTTC.

Here the CDR3 reads CAIRDTDSARGHGYTF. CDR3 nucleotide sequence: TGTGCCATCAGAGATACGGACTCCGCTAGGGGCCATGGCTACACCTTC. The V call is TRBV10-3, the J call TRBJ1-2; D may be TRBD1 (5 bases). Germline loops: CDR1 ENHRY, CDR2 SYGVKD. V was trimmed by 6 bases and J by 6 bases, leaving 23 bases between them. The CDR3 covers 16 residues.

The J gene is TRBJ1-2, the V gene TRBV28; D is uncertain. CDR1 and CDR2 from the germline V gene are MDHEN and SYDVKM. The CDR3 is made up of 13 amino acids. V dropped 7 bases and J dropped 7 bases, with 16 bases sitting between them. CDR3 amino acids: CASTPPAGGGYTF. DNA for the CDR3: TGTGCCAGCACCCCCCCCGCCGGCGGTGGCTACACCTTC.

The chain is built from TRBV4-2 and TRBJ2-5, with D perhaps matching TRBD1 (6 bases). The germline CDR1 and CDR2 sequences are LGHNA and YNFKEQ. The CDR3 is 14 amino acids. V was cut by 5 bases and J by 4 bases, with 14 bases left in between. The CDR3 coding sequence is TGTGCCAGCAGCGACTCACAGGGTTTAGAGACCCAGTACTTC. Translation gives CASSDSQGLETQYF.

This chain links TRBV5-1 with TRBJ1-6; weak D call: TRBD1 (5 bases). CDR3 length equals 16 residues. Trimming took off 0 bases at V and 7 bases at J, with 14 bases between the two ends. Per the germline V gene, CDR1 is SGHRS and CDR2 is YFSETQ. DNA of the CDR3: TGCGCCAGCAGCTTGGATTCGGCAGGGACGAATTCACCCCTCCACTTT. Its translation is CASSLDSAGTNSPLHF.

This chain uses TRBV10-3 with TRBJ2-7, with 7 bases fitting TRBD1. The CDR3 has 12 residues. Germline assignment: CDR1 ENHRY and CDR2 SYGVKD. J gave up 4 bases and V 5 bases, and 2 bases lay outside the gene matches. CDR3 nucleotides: TGTGCCATCAGTTCGGACAGGTACGAGCAGTACTTC. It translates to CAISSDRYEQYF.

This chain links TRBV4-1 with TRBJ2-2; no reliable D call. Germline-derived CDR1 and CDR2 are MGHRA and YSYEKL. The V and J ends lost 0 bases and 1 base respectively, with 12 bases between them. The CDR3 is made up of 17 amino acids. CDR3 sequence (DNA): TGCGCCAGCAGCCAAGATTCGGCACGGCTGAACACCGGGGAGCTGTTTTTT. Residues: CASSQDSARLNTGELFF.

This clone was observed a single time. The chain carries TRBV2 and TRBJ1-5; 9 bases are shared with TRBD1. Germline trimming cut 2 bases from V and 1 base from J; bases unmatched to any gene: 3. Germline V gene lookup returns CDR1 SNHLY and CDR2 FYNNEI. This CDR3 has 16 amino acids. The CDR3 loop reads CASSENRGLSNQPQHF. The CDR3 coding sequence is TGTGCCAGCAGTGAAAACAGGGGGCTGAGCAATCAGCCCCAGCATTTT.

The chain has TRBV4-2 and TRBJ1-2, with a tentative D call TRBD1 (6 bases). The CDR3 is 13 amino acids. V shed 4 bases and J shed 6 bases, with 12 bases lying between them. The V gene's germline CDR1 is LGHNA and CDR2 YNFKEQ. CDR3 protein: CASSRPRDNGYTF. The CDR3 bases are TGTGCCAGCAGCCGGCCCCGGGACAATGGCTACACCTTC.

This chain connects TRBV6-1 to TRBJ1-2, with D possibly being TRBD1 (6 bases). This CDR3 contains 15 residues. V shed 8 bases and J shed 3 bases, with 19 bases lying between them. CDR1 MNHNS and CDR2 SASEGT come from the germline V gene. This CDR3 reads CASSSFRDTYYGYTF. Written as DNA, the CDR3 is TGTGCCAGCTCCAGCTTCCGGGACACTTACTATGGCTACACCTTC.

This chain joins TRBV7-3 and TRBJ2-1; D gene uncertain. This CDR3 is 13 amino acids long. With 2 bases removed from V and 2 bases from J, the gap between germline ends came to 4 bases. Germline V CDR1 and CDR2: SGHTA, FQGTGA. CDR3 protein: CASSLDPYNEQFF. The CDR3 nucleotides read TGTGCCAGCAGCTTAGACCCCTACAATGAGCAGTTCTTC.

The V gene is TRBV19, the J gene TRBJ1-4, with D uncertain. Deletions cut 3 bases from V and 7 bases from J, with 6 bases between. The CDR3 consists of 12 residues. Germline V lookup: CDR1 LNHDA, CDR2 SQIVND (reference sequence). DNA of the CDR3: TGTGCCAGTAGTATCGTTGTTGAAAAACTGTTTTTT. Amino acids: CASSIVVEKLFF.

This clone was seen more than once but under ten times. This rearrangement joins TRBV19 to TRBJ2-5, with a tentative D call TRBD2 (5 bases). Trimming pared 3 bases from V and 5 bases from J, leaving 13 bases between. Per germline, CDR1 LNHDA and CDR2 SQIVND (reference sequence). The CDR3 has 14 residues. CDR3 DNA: TGTGCCAGTAGTATTGCCCCTAGCTGGGAGACCCAGTACTTC. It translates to CASSIAPSWETQYF.